The 26 T cell receptor beta chains listed next were all sequenced from one sample in a study of beta chain features in type 1 diabetes. Antigen specificity for these receptors is unknown. Findings of the study overall: Among all four CD4+ subsets, Type 1 diabetes patients had TCRB CDR3s that were moderately but significantly shorter.

Expressed TCRB transcripts got sequenced, as all isolated RNA was reverse transcribed. Method: immunoSEQ multiplex PCR; TCRdb's copy keeps in-frame clones and lacks some. The sample consists of 600,000 to 700,000 clones, roughly 12% of them appearing once. The specimen sequenced was naive CD4+ T cells from blood. Source of these receptors: a man aged 25-45 years with type 1 diabetes.

The CDR3, as DNA: TGTGCCAGCAGCCTCTTACAGGGGAGGGGAGAGACCCAGTACTTC. This gives the protein CASSLLQGRGETQYF. The chain couples TRBV2 to TRBJ2-5; D possibly uses TRBD1 or TRBD2 (7 bases each). Per the germline V gene, CDR1 is SNHLY and CDR2 is FYNNEI. The CDR3 runs to 15 residues. V was shortened by 6 bases and J by 4 bases, with 18 bases between the two germline ends. The full variable domain, rest sourced from reference TRBV2 and TRBJ2-5, is EPEVTQTPSHQVTQMGQEVILRCVPISNHLYFYWYRQILGQKVEFLVSFYNNEISEKSEIFDDQFSVERPDGSNFTLKIRSTKLEDSAMYFCASSLLQGRGETQYFGPGTRLLVL.

Note on this clone: Different DNA sequences within this sample yield the same CDR3. The chain has TRBV6-5 and TRBJ1-2, with D possibly matching TRBD1 (5 bases). CDR3 size: 13 residues. Germline V lookup: CDR1 MNHEY, CDR2 SVGAGI. Trimming took 5 bases from V and 4 from J, leaving 11 bases between them. The DNA for the CDR3 is TGTGCCAGCAGTCCCGGGGGGGGCTATGGCTACACCTTC. Its protein is CASSPGGGYGYTF.

The CDR3 is CASSPTSVTDTQYF. The CDR3 nucleotides read TGTGCCAGCAGCCCTACTAGTGTCACAGATACGCAGTATTTT. This chain connects TRBV5-6 to TRBJ2-3, with a weak D call TRBD2 (5 bases). V shed 4 bases and J shed 2 bases, with 11 bases lying between them. The V gene's germline CDR1 is SGHDT and CDR2 YYEEEE. The CDR3 length is 14 residues.

The sample holds a few counts of this clone. V gene TRBV5-6 combines with J gene TRBJ2-6; D ambiguous. The CDR3 length is 15 residues. Germline V gene data show CDR1 as SGHDT and CDR2 as YYEEEE. The ends were cut back, 3 bases at V and 0 bases at J, with 7 bases in the middle. The CDR3 reads CASSSFSSGANVLTF. CDR3 nucleotide sequence: TGTGCCAGCAGCTCTTTTAGCTCTGGGGCCAACGTCCTGACTTTC. The full variable domain, in which reference TRBV5-6 and TRBJ2-6 provide the parts outside the CDR3, is DAGVTQSPTHLIKTRGQQVTLRCSPKSGHDTVSWYQQALGQGPQFIFQYYEEEERQRGNFPDRFSGHQFPNYSSELNVNALLLGDSALYLCASSSFSSGANVLTFGAGSRLTVL.

This clone has more than one count but fewer than ten. The CDR3 reads CASSYERASTGELFF. The CDR3 nucleotides are TGTGCCAGCAGTTACGAGAGGGCCAGCACCGGGGAGCTGTTTTTT. This rearrangement joins TRBV6-5 to TRBJ2-2; the D gene is possibly TRBD2 (5 bases). The CDR3 is 15 residues long. V was clipped by 2 bases and J by 4 bases, with 11 bases between them. Germline V CDR1 and CDR2: MNHEY, SVGAGI.

The V call is TRBV15, the J call TRBJ2-5, with D possibly being TRBD2 (5 bases). The germline V gene has CDR1 LNHNV and CDR2 YYDKDF (reference sequence). This CDR3 is built from 14 residues. Trimming removed 1 base from V and 7 bases from J, with 13 bases in between. CDR3 region: CATSRGVGSGTQYF. DNA for the CDR3: TGTGCCACCAGCAGAGGTGTGGGGAGCGGGACCCAGTACTTC.

There are a few counts of this clone. The gene calls are TRBV10-2 and TRBJ1-4; tentatively, D is TRBD1 (5 bases). CDR1 and CDR2 (germline): WSHSY, SAAADI. CDR3 length: 18 amino acids. V was cut by 3 bases and J by 0 bases, with 17 bases left in between. Written as DNA, the CDR3 is TGCGCCAGCAGTGATTGGGGCTCCCAGCTCGCAACTAATGAAAAACTGTTTTTT. Its translation is CASSDWGSQLATNEKLFF.

The chain joins TRBV9 to TRBJ2-3; D is possibly TRBD2 (6 bases). Trimming pared 2 bases from V and 3 bases from J, leaving 13 bases between. The CDR3 loop spans 15 amino acids. Germline CDR1 SGDLS, CDR2 YYNGEE. The DNA for the CDR3 is TGTGCCAGCAGCGTTACTAGCTCAGGGACAGATACGCAGTATTTT. This translates into CASSVTSSGTDTQYF.

J is TRBJ2-5 and V is TRBV29-1; D unresolved. Between the trimmed V and J ends, which lost 0 bases and 4 bases, there was a span of 9 bases. Germline loops: CDR1 SQVTM, CDR2 ANQGSEA. The CDR3 totals 13 residues. The CDR3 bases are TGCAGCGTTGAAGAGTCCAGCCGAGAGACCCAGTACTTC. Protein sequence: CSVEESSRETQYF.

In its sample, this clone was seen a few times. This chain joins TRBV4-3 and TRBJ2-1; D might be TRBD2 (6 bases). The CDR3 consists of 14 residues. Germline CDR1 is LGHNA and CDR2 is YSLEER. V was pared by 3 bases and J by 8 bases, with 14 bases between. CDR3 amino acids: CASSQGLVFDEQFF. CDR3 in DNA: TGCGCCAGCAGCCAGGGACTGGTCTTCGATGAGCAGTTCTTC.

The chain joins TRBV9 to TRBJ2-1; TRBD1 matches 7 bases. The CDR3 is 15 residues long. Germline CDR1 reads SGDLS; CDR2 reads YYNGEE. The ends lost 3 bases at V and 6 bases at J; junction bases unmatched: 9. For the CDR3, the DNA is TGTGCCAGCAGCGGGGGACAGACCACCGGCAATGAGCAGTTCTTC. It yields the protein CASSGGQTTGNEQFF. Filled out from reference TRBV9 and TRBJ2-1, the complete variable domain reads DSGVTQTPKHLITATGQRVTLRCSPRSGDLSVYWYQQSLDQGLQFLIQYYNGEERAKGNILERFSAQQFPDLHSELNLSSLELGDSALYFCASSGGQTTGNEQFFGPGTRLTVL.

Only a few counts were recorded for this clone. The chain employs TRBV4-3 and TRBJ1-2; D not certain. The germline V gene has CDR1 LGHNA and CDR2 YSLEER. V gave up 0 bases and J gave up 5 bases, with 16 bases separating them. The CDR3 spans 16 residues. CDR3 DNA sequence: TGCGCCAGCAGCCAAGAAGGTCTGGCGAGCCGATATGGCTACACCTTC. Translation: CASSQEGLASRYGYTF.

V is TRBV4-2 and J is TRBJ1-2; 7 bases are shared with TRBD1. Germline CDR1 reads LGHNA; CDR2 reads YNFKEQ. This CDR3 contains 15 residues. V trimming: 2 bases; J trimming: 4 bases; junction bases outside the gene matches: 7. CDR3 sequence reads: CASSQHTGDGYGYTF. DNA of the CDR3: TGTGCCAGCAGCCAACATACAGGGGACGGCTATGGCTACACCTTC.

This clone was seen a handful of times. The chain is built from TRBV5-1 and TRBJ1-1; D not resolved. The CDR3 spans 14 residues. The V gene's germline CDR1 is SGHRS and CDR2 YFSETQ. Trimming pared 2 bases from V and 6 bases from J, leaving 14 bases between. CDR3 protein: CASSFVGGQPEAFF. Written as DNA, the CDR3 is TGCGCCAGCAGCTTCGTGGGAGGGCAGCCTGAAGCTTTCTTT.

The chain recombines TRBV18 with TRBJ2-1; the D gene is possibly TRBD2 (7 bases). The ends were cut back, 1 base at V and 4 bases at J, with 17 bases in the middle. The CDR3 runs to 17 residues. CDR1 is KGHSH, CDR2 LQKENI, per germline. CDR3 bases: TGTGCCAGCTCACCACTAGGTGGGGGGGGCGAATACAATGAGCAGTTCTTC. Protein: CASSPLGGGGEYNEQFF.

V gene TRBV7-9 combines with J gene TRBJ2-5, with 12 bases lining up with TRBD2. The J segment lost 5 bases and the V segment lost 1 base, leaving 5 bases of the junction unmatched. Per germline, CDR1 SEHNR and CDR2 FQNEAQ (reference sequence). The CDR3 runs 16 residues. The CDR3 DNA follows: TGTGCCAGCAGCTTAGGTTCCGGGACTAGCGGGGAGACCCAGTACTTC. This codes for CASSLGSGTSGETQYF.

This clone was seen a handful of times. CDR3 loop: CASSLEGLLSYEQYF. The CDR3 DNA follows: TGTGCCAGCAGCTTAGAGGGGCTACTCTCCTACGAGCAGTACTTC. The V gene is TRBV7-2, the J gene TRBJ2-7; perhaps TRBD1 as D (5 bases). The CDR3 covers 15 residues. Germline assignment: CDR1 SGHTA and CDR2 FQGNSA. V gave up 1 base and J gave up 0 bases, with 10 bases separating them. Combining the CDR3 with reference TRBV7-2 and TRBJ2-7 gives the whole variable domain GAGVSQSPSNKVTEKGKDVELRCDPISGHTALYWYRQSLGQGLEFLIYFQGNSAPDKSGLPSDRFSAERTGGSVSTLTIQRTQQEDSAVYLCASSLEGLLSYEQYFGPGTRLTVT.

This clone came up many times. This chain links TRBV7-3 with TRBJ2-1; 7 positions match TRBD2. Germline V CDR1 and CDR2: SGHTA, FQGTGA. Unmatched junction bases numbered 11, after V lost 5 bases and J lost 4 bases. This CDR3 is built from 16 residues. Written as DNA, the CDR3 is TGTGCCAGCAGCCCAACGGGGCGGGGAGGGTACAATGAGCAGTTCTTC. It specifies CASSPTGRGGYNEQFF.

This chain joins TRBV28 and TRBJ2-5; no reliable D call. V was pared by 3 bases and J by 1 base, with 9 bases between. Germline loops: CDR1 MDHEN, CDR2 SYDVKM. CDR3 length: 14 amino acids. In DNA form, the CDR3 reads TGTGCCAGCAGTTTTTGGTCCGCCCAAGAGACCCAGTACTTC. It specifies CASSFWSAQETQYF.

This clone was seen a few times. This rearrangement joins TRBV7-9 to TRBJ1-2; TRBD1 matches at 7 bases. V trimming: 8 bases; J trimming: 1 base; junction bases outside the gene matches: 4. Per germline, CDR1 SEHNR and CDR2 FQNEAQ (reference sequence). The CDR3 sequence is 13 residues long. The CDR3 DNA reads as TGTGCCAGCGGACAGGATATTAACTATGGCTACACCTTC. It encodes CASGQDINYGYTF.

This clone was detected only a few times. The chain recombines TRBV10-3 with TRBJ1-6, with D possibly TRBD1 on 6 matching bases. Trimming pared 2 bases from V and 4 bases from J, leaving 15 bases between. Germline lookup yields CDR1 ENHRY and CDR2 SYGVKD. There are 17 residues in the CDR3. DNA for the CDR3: TGTGCCATCAGTGAGACAGAGGGGGATCCTTATAATTCACCCCTCCACTTT. Protein sequence: CAISETEGDPYNSPLHF.

J is TRBJ2-2 and V is TRBV9; D gene uncertain. Germline CDR1 SGDLS, CDR2 YYNGEE. Trimming pared 1 base from V and 4 bases from J, leaving 14 bases between. The CDR3 contains 16 residues. This CDR3 reads CASSVRVRSGTGELFF. CDR3 DNA: TGTGCCAGCAGCGTAAGGGTACGGTCGGGCACCGGGGAGCTGTTTTTT.

This clone occurred a few times. V and J are TRBV5-1 and TRBJ2-3; the D gene is possibly TRBD1 (6 bases). Trimming pared 1 base from V and 3 bases from J, leaving 9 bases between. Germline values: CDR1 SGHRS, CDR2 YFSETQ. This CDR3 comprises 14 residues. As DNA, the CDR3 is TGCGCCAGCAGCTTGCCCCAGGGGACAGATACGCAGTATTTT. Amino acid sequence: CASSLPQGTDTQYF.

V is TRBV2 and J is TRBJ1-1; 10 positions match TRBD1. The V and J ends lost 8 bases and 7 bases, in that order; junction bases with no gene match: 7. This CDR3 has 13 amino acids. The germline V gene has CDR1 SNHLY and CDR2 FYNNEI. This CDR3 reads CASYTRDRGEAFF. The CDR3 nucleotides read TGTGCCAGCTACACCCGGGACAGGGGTGAAGCTTTCTTT.

This chain joins TRBV2 and TRBJ2-1; tentative D call: TRBD2 (5 bases). V was pared by 4 bases and J by 5 bases, with 15 bases between. The CDR3 covers 15 residues. Germline CDR1 SNHLY, CDR2 FYNNEI. The CDR3 protein is CASSGSAGLDNEQFF. Here the CDR3 DNA reads TGTGCCAGCAGTGGAAGCGCGGGCCTAGACAATGAGCAGTTCTTC.

This chain links TRBV14 with TRBJ2-7; D is possibly TRBD1 (5 bases). The germline V and J ends were trimmed by 0 bases and 0 bases, with 9 bases remaining between them. Germline-derived CDR1 and CDR2 are SGHDN and FVKESK. The length of the CDR3 is 15 residues. The CDR3 reads CASSQEAGLSYEQYF. The CDR3 nucleotides read TGTGCCAGCAGCCAAGAGGCAGGGCTCTCCTACGAGCAGTACTTC.